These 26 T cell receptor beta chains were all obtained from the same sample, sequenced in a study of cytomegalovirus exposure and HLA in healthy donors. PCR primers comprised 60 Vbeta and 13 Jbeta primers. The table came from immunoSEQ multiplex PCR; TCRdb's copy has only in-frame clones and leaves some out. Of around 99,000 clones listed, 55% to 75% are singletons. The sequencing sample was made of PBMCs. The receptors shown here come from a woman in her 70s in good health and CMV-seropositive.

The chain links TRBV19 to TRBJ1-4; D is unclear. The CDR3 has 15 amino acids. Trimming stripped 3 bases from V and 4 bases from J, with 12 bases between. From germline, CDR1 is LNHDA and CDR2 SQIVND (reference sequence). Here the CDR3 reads CASSIARLSNEKLFF. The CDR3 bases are TGTGCCAGTAGTATCGCGAGACTGAGTAATGAAAAACTGTTTTTT.

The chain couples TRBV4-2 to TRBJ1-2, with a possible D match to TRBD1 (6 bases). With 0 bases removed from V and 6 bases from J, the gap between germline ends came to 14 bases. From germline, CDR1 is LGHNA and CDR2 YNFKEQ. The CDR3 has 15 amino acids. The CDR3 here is CASSQDGQGIDGYTF. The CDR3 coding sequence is TGTGCCAGCAGCCAAGATGGTCAGGGGATCGATGGCTACACCTTC.

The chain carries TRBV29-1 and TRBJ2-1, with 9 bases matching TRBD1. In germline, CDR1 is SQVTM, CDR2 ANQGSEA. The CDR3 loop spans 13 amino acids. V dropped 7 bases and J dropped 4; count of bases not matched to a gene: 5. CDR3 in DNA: TGCAGCGCGACAGGGGGTTTATACAATGAGCAGTTCTTC. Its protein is CSATGGLYNEQFF.

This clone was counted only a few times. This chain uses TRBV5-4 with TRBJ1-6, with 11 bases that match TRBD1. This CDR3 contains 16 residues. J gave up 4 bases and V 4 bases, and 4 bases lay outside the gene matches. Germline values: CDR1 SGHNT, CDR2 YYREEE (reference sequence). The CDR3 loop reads CASSPGQGEYNSPLHF. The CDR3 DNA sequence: TGTGCCAGCAGCCCGGGACAGGGGGAGTATAATTCACCCCTCCACTTT.

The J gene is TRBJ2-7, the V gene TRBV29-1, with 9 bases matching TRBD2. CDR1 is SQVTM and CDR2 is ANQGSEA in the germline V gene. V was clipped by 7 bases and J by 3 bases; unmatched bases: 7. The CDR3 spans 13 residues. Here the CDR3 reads CSGSGGSNYEQYF. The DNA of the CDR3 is TGCAGCGGAAGCGGGGGGTCAAACTACGAGCAGTACTTC.

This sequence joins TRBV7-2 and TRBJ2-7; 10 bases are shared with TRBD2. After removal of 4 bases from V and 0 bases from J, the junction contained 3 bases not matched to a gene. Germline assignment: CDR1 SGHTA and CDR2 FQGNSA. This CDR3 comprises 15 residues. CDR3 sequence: CASSSLAGISYEQYF. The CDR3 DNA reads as TGTGCCAGCAGCTCACTAGCGGGGATCTCCTACGAGCAGTACTTC.

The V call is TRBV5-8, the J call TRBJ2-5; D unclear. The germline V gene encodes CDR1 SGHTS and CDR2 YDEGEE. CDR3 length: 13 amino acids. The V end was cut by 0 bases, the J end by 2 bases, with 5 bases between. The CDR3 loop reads CASSLGRQETQYF. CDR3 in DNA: TGTGCCAGCAGCTTGGGGAGACAAGAGACCCAGTACTTC.

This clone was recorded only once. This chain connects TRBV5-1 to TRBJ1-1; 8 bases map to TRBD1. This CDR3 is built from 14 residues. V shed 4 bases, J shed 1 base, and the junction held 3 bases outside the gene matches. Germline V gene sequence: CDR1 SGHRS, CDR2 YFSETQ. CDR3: CASSNGQGNTEAFF. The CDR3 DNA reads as TGCGCCAGCAGCAACGGACAGGGGAACACTGAAGCTTTCTTT.

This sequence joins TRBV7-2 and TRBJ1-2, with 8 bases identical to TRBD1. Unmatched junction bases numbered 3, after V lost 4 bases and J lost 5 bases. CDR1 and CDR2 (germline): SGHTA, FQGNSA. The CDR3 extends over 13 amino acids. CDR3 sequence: CASSSGQGYGYTF. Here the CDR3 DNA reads TGTGCCAGCAGCTCCGGACAGGGTTATGGCTACACCTTC.

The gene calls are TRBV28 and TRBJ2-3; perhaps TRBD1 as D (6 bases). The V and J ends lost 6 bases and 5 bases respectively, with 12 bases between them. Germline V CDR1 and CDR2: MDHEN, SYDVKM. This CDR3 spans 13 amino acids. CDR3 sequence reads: CASRPQGGDTQYF. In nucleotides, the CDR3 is TGTGCCAGCAGACCTCAAGGGGGAGATACGCAGTATTTT.

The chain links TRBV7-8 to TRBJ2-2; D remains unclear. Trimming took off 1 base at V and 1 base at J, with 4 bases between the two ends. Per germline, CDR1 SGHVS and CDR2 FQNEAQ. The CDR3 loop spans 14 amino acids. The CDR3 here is CASSLVLNTGELFF. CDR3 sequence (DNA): TGTGCCAGCAGCTTAGTCTTGAACACCGGGGAGCTGTTTTTT.

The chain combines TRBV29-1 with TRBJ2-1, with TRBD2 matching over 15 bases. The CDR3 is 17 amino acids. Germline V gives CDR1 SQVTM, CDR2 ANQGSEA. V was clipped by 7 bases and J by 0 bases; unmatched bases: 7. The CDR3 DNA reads TGCAGCGGAACCGGGACTAGCGGGGGGAGCTCCTACAATGAGCAGTTCTTC. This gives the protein CSGTGTSGGSSYNEQFF.

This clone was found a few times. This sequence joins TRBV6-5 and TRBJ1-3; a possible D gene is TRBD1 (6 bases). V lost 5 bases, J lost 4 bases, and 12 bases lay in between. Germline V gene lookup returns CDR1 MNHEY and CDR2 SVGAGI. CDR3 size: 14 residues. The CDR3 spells CASSPSGGGNTIYF. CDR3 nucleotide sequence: TGTGCCAGCAGTCCGAGTGGGGGCGGAAACACCATATATTTT.

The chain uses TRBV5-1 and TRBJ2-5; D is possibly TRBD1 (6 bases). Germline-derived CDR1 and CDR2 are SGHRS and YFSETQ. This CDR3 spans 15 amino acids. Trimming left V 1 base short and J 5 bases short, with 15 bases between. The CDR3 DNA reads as TGCGCCAGCAGCTTGAATACACAGGGCTTTGAGACCCAGTACTTC. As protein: CASSLNTQGFETQYF.

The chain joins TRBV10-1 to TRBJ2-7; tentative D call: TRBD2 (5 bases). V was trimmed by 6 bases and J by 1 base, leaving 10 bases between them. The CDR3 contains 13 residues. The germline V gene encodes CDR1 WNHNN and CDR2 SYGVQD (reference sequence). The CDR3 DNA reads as TGCGCCAGCAGCCAGGAGGTTTCCTACGAGCAGTACTTC. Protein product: CASSQEVSYEQYF.

CDR3 in amino acids: CASSRGGSSYEQYF. The CDR3 DNA reads as TGTGCCAGCTCGCGGGGGGGTAGCTCCTACGAGCAGTACTTC. The genes are TRBV6-5 and TRBJ2-7; 9 positions agree with TRBD2. The length of the CDR3 is 14 residues. Per germline, CDR1 MNHEY and CDR2 SVGAGI. V lost 8 bases, J lost 0 bases, and 5 bases stayed unmatched.

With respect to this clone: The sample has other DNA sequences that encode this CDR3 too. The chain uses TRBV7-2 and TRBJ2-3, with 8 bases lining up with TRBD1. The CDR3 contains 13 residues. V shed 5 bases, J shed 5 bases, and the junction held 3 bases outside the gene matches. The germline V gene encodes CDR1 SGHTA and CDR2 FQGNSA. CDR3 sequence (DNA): TGTGCCAGCAGCCTAACAGGGGGAGATACGCAGTATTTT. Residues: CASSLTGGDTQYF.

The CDR3 spells CASSDGGGGSYEQYF. CDR3 sequence (DNA): TGCGCCAGCAGTGACGGTGGCGGGGGGAGCTACGAGCAGTACTTC. The genes are TRBV10-1 and TRBJ2-7, with TRBD2 matching 8 bases. The J segment lost 3 bases and the V segment lost 3 bases, leaving 7 bases of the junction unmatched. Germline CDR1 WNHNN, CDR2 SYGVQD (reference sequence). The CDR3 length is 15 residues.

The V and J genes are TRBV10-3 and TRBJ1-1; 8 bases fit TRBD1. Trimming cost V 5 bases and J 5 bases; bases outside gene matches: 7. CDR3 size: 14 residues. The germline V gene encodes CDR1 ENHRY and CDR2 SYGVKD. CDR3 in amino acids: CAISPGTGRTEAFF. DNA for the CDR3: TGTGCCATCAGTCCCGGGACAGGTCGTACTGAAGCTTTCTTT.

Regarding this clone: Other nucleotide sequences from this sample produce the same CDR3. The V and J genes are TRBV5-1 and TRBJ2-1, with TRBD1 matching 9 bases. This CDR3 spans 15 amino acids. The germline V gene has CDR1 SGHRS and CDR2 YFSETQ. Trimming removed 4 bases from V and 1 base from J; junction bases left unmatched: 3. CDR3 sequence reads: CASSPGQGSYNEQFF. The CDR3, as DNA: TGCGCCAGCAGCCCGGGACAGGGATCCTACAATGAGCAGTTCTTC.

The CDR3 reads CAWSLPGHTDTQYF. CDR3 in DNA: TGTGCCTGGAGTCTACCGGGACACACAGATACGCAGTATTTT. J is TRBJ2-3 and V is TRBV30; a possible D gene is TRBD1 (6 bases). CDR3 length equals 14 residues. Germline-derived CDR1 and CDR2 are GTSNPN and SVGIG (reference sequence). V lost 2 bases and J lost 2, with 11 bases in between.

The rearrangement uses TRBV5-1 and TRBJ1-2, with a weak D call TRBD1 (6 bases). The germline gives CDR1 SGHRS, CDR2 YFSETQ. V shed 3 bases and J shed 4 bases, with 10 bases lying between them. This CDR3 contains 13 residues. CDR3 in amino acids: CASSSLTGYGYTF. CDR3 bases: TGCGCCAGCAGCTCGCTGACAGGCTATGGCTACACCTTC.

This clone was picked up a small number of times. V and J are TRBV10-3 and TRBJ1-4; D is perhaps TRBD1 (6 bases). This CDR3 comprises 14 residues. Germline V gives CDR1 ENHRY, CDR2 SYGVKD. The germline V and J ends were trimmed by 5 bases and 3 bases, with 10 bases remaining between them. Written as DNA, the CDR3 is TGTGCCATCAGTTCAGGGGTCTCTAATGAAAAACTGTTTTTT. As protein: CAISSGVSNEKLFF.

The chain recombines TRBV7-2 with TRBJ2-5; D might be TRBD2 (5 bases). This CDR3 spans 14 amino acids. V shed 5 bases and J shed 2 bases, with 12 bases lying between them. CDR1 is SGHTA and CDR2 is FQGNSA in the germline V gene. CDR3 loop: CASSPSGGQETQYF. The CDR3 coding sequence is TGTGCCAGCAGCCCTTCGGGCGGGCAAGAGACCCAGTACTTC.

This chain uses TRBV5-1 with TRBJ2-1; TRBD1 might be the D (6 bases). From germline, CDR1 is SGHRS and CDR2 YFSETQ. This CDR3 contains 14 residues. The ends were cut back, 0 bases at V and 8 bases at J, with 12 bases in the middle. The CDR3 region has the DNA TGCGCCAGCAGCTTGGGGGACAACAGCCATGAGCAGTTCTTC. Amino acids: CASSLGDNSHEQFF.

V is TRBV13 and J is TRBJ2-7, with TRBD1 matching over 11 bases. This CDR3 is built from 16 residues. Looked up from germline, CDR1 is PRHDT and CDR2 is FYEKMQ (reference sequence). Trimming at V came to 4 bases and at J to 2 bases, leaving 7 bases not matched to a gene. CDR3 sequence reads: CASSSPPGQGAYEQYF. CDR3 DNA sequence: TGTGCCAGCAGCTCCCCCCCGGGACAGGGGGCCTACGAGCAGTACTTC.